A single sample gave rise to the 7 T cell receptor beta chains below, sequenced in a study of vaccination and CD4 T cells after COVID-19 (dated by TCRdb to the early 2020s). Libraries came from PCR. The reads were generated on an Illumina iSeq 100. At the Johns Hopkins FTIC core, DNA from the cultured CD4+ T cells underwent TCR sequencing with the Oncomine TCR Beta short-read assay. The public reads were reanalyzed by TCRdb: fastp trimming at Q25, MiXCR alignment, in-frame beta chains only. Under each unique CDR3 protein, matching rows form one entry showing the most common genes and DNA. The sample has over 15,000 distinct CDR3 sequences on record, about 53% of them singletons. The ten largest clones add up to roughly 32% of the sample. The antigens of these receptors remain unknown. Interpreted using the paper, the treatment or condition label stands for: approximately 9-day PBMC culture with coronavirus spike peptide pools or control peptides (ViraFEST assay).

This specimen was cultured CD4+ T cells from blood, taken after SARS-CoV-2 vaccination. The receptors derive from a human donor with COVID-19.

The chain combines TRBV20-1 with TRBJ2-1, with D possibly being TRBD1 (6 bases). Germline V CDR1 and CDR2: DFQATT, SNEGSKA (reference sequence). The V and J ends lost 6 bases and 5 bases respectively, with 20 bases between them. The CDR3 extends over 15 amino acids. The CDR3 DNA reads as TGCAGTGCCAATACAGGGCGACCGGCTGACAATGAGCAGTTCTTC. Its protein is CSANTGRPADNEQFF.

The chain uses TRBV4-2 and TRBJ2-5; 10 bases are a match to TRBD2. The CDR3 loop spans 16 amino acids. Trimming took 2 bases from V and 4 from J; bases not matched to a gene: 7. The germline gives CDR1 LGHNA, CDR2 YNFKEQ. The chain's CDR3 is CASSQIHASGGETQYF. Here the CDR3 DNA reads TGTGCCAGCAGCCAAATCCACGCTAGCGGGGGAGAGACCCAGTACTTC.

The chain carries TRBV6-5 and TRBJ1-5; D is perhaps TRBD1 (6 bases). CDR3 length equals 15 residues. CDR1 MNHEY and CDR2 SVGAGI come from the germline V gene. V lost 0 bases and J lost 4, with 10 bases in between. The DNA of the CDR3 is TGTGCCAGCAGTTACTCCAGGGGATGGAATCAGCCCCAGCATTTT. It yields the protein CASSYSRGWNQPQHF.

This chain joins TRBV30 and TRBJ1-1, with D tentatively TRBD1 (5 bases). The CDR3 runs to 12 residues. Trimming pared 5 bases from V and 1 base from J, leaving 8 bases between. Germline CDR1 GTSNPN, CDR2 SVGIG (reference sequence). The CDR3 reads CAWLQENTEAFF. As DNA, the CDR3 is TGTGCCTGGCTACAGGAGAACACTGAAGCTTTCTTT.

The chain couples TRBV5-3 to TRBJ1-2; no clear D. TRBV5-3 is noted as an ORF with a role that remains uncertain. This CDR3 spans 11 amino acids. V shed 0 bases and J shed 5 bases, with 2 bases lying between them. CDR3 loop: CARSLGYGYTF. The CDR3 nucleotides are TGTGCCAGAAGCTTGGGGTATGGCTACACCTTC.

The rearrangement joins TRBV18 to TRBJ2-2, with D hard to call. The CDR3 is 12 amino acids. V was pared by 7 bases and J by 6 bases, with 9 bases between. Looked up from germline, CDR1 is KGHSH and CDR2 is LQKENI. The CDR3 nucleotides read TGTGCCAGCTTCATTATACCCGGGGAGCTGTTTTTT. Protein: CASFIIPGELFF.

The chain combines TRBV20-1 with TRBJ2-5; D not resolved. The germline V and J ends were trimmed by 6 bases and 5 bases, with 16 bases remaining between them. Germline CDR1 and CDR2: DFQATT and SNEGSKA (reference sequence). This CDR3 spans 13 amino acids. CDR3 DNA sequence: TGCAGTGCAACCCCTCTACCTTCGGAGACCCAGTACTTC. It yields the protein CSATPLPSETQYF.